This T cell receptor (beta chain) was identified during a study of cytomegalovirus exposure and HLA in healthy donors. Study results and caveats: On later analysis, the bulk of CMV-associated TCR beta chains appeared to be HLA-restricted. For most TCR beta V segments, an earlier analysis put the productive rate at about 87% or about 30% of the time.

This clone was counted at least ten times. Antigen unknown. J gave up 2 bases and V 4 bases, and 11 bases lay outside the gene matches. Germline V gene lookup returns CDR1 ENHRY and CDR2 SYGVKD. This CDR3 comprises 16 residues. Primers included in the PCR were 60 Vbeta and 13 Jbeta primers. TCRdb's table, derived via immunoSEQ multiplex PCR, lists solely in-frame clones and lacks some. The sample holds fewer than 110,000 clones; 75% are singletons and the top ten take about 10%. This receptor was taken from a man in his fifties in good health and CMV-seronegative. This chain uses TRBV10-3 with TRBJ2-7, with 7 bases fitting TRBD2. The sample comprised PBMCs. The CDR3 reads CAISGLAGARAYEQYF. The CDR3 nucleotides read TGTGCCATCAGTGGGTTGGCGGGAGCGAGGGCCTACGAGCAGTACTTC.